A single sample gave rise to the 25 T cell receptor beta chains below, sequenced in a study of OX40 agonist ivuxolimab in advanced cancers. Sequencing was performed with immunoSEQ multiplex PCR; in TCRdb, only in-frame clones are kept and a portion is missing. The sample lists about 58,000 clones; roughly 77% were seen once. The sample was CD4+ or CD8+ T cells sorted from blood, taken in a trial of the OX40 agonist ivuxolimab. The receptors were gathered from an adult with an advanced solid tumor such as melanoma, head and neck, liver or kidney cancer.

This sequence joins TRBV9 and TRBJ2-6; 14 bases are a match to TRBD2. From germline, CDR1 is SGDLS and CDR2 YYNGEE. There are 18 residues in the CDR3. The ends lost 3 bases at V and 2 bases at J; junction bases unmatched: 4. CDR3 region: CASSGGLAGVPGANVLTF. CDR3 in DNA: TGTGCCAGCAGCGGGGGACTAGCGGGAGTACCTGGGGCCAACGTCCTGACTTTC.

The V and J genes are TRBV30 and TRBJ1-5; unclear D gene. Per germline, CDR1 GTSNPN and CDR2 SVGIG (reference sequence). The CDR3 is 14 residues long. Trimming cost V 0 bases and J 0 bases, with 6 bases left between them. CDR3 region: CAWSVNYSNQPQHF. CDR3 DNA: TGTGCCTGGAGTGTTAATTATAGCAATCAGCCCCAGCATTTT. The variable domain in full, with the rest retrieved from reference TRBV30 and TRBJ1-5, is SQTIHQWPATLVQPVGSPLSLECTVEGTSNPNLYWYRQAAGRGLQLLFYSVGIGQISSEVPQNLSASRPQDRQFILSSKKLLLSDSGFYLCAWSVNYSNQPQHFGDGTRLSIL.

The chain recombines TRBV5-1 with TRBJ1-2; D unresolved. Germline V gives CDR1 SGHRS, CDR2 YFSETQ. V was shortened by 4 bases and J by 0 bases, with 4 bases between the two germline ends. The CDR3 loop spans 12 amino acids. The CDR3 region is CASSPANYGYTF. The DNA for the CDR3 is TGCGCCAGCAGCCCGGCTAACTATGGCTACACCTTC.

This sequence joins TRBV10-1 and TRBJ2-5, with D possibly being TRBD1 or TRBD2 (5 bases each). The DNA end is more similar to TRBJ2-7, so the J call may be wrong. The V gene's germline CDR1 is WNHNN and CDR2 SYGVQD (reference sequence). The CDR3 has 11 amino acids. DNA of the CDR3: TGCGCCAGCAGGAGGGGCCACGAGCAGTACTTC. It codes for CASRRGHEQYF.

This chain joins TRBV5-1 and TRBJ2-5; unclear D gene. Per germline, CDR1 SGHRS and CDR2 YFSETQ. The CDR3 is 13 residues long. V lost 5 bases to trimming and J lost 1 base, with 9 bases between them. The CDR3 region is CASRWTLQETQYF. CDR3 DNA sequence: TGCGCCAGCAGATGGACCCTCCAAGAGACCCAGTACTTC.

This sequence joins TRBV9 and TRBJ1-2; 7 bases are a match to TRBD1. The V segment lost 0 bases and the J segment 3 bases; nucleotides outside the gene matches: 11. Germline V gene lookup returns CDR1 SGDLS and CDR2 YYNGEE. CDR3 length equals 17 residues. CDR3 protein: CASSVALKGAKHYGYTF. CDR3 DNA sequence: TGTGCCAGCAGCGTAGCCCTGAAGGGGGCGAAACACTATGGCTACACCTTC.

V is TRBV5-5 and J is TRBJ2-7; possibly TRBD2 for D (5 bases). Germline V gene sequence: CDR1 SGHKS, CDR2 YYEKEE (reference sequence). The V gene lost 4 bases and the J gene lost 4 bases, with 18 bases spanning the gap. This CDR3 region has 15 residues. The CDR3 DNA sequence: TGTGCCAGCAGCCGAGGGTCATCGAACCTTTACGAGCAGTACTTC. It is translated as CASSRGSSNLYEQYF. Full variable domain (remainder filled in from reference TRBV5-5 and TRBJ2-7): DAGVTQSPTHLIKTRGQQVTLRCSPISGHKSVSWYQQVLGQGPQFIFQYYEKEERGRGNFPDRFSARQFPNYSSELNVNALLLGDSALYLCASSRGSSNLYEQYFGPGTRLTVT.

This chain joins TRBV10-3 and TRBJ1-5; no clear D gene. Trimming shortened V by 10 bases and J by 3 bases, and 19 bases separated the two germline ends. CDR1 is ENHRY and CDR2 is SYGVKD in the germline V gene. This CDR3 has 15 amino acids. The CDR3 coding sequence is TGTGCCACCAAACAAGCGGGAGAGGACAATCAGCCCCAGCATTTT. It codes for CATKQAGEDNQPQHF.

This rearrangement joins TRBV28 to TRBJ2-7; D is unresolved. This CDR3 comprises 12 residues. The V end lost 4 bases, the J end lost 2 bases, and 6 bases lay between the germline ends. Germline V gives CDR1 MDHEN, CDR2 SYDVKM. CDR3 in amino acids: CASSSGPYEQYF. The CDR3 DNA follows: TGTGCCAGCAGTTCCGGGCCCTACGAGCAGTACTTC.

V usage is TRBV29-1 and J usage is TRBJ1-2, with TRBD1 matching 9 bases. Germline trimming cut 4 bases from V and 4 bases from J; bases unmatched to any gene: 4. This CDR3 is 13 amino acids long. Germline V gives CDR1 SQVTM, CDR2 ANQGSEA. CDR3 DNA: TGCAGCGTTGGGACAGGGGTCGGCTATGGCTACACCTTC. It specifies CSVGTGVGYGYTF.

The gene calls are TRBV18 and TRBJ2-2, with 8 bases that match TRBD1. The CDR3 contains 14 residues. CDR1 and CDR2 (germline): KGHSH, LQKENI. V shed 6 bases, J shed 5 bases, and the junction held 5 bases outside the gene matches. The CDR3 here is CASSPTGVTGELFF. CDR3 coding DNA: TGTGCCAGCTCCCCGACAGGGGTGACCGGGGAGCTGTTTTTT.

The chain combines TRBV18 with TRBJ2-1; the match to TRBD2 covers 9 bases. The CDR3 has 17 amino acids. Trimming removed 3 bases from V and 0 bases from J; junction bases left unmatched: 6. From germline, CDR1 is KGHSH and CDR2 LQKENI. This CDR3 reads CASSPGGGELSYNEQFF. CDR3 nucleotide sequence: TGTGCCAGCTCACCGGGCGGGGGGGAACTCTCCTACAATGAGCAGTTCTTC.

This chain links TRBV9 with TRBJ2-7, with D tentatively TRBD1 (5 bases). The CDR3 has 14 residues. V lost 1 base, J lost 6 bases, and 14 bases lay in between. Germline CDR1 is SGDLS and CDR2 is YYNGEE. CDR3 sequence reads: CASSVSPWGFEQYF. CDR3 DNA: TGTGCCAGCAGCGTATCCCCCTGGGGCTTCGAGCAGTACTTC.

This clone was recorded once. This chain joins TRBV27 and TRBJ2-3; no reliable D call. CDR1 is MNHEY and CDR2 is SMNVEV in the germline V gene (reference sequence). CDR3 size: 15 residues. V was shortened by 3 bases and J by 2 bases, with 12 bases between the two germline ends. The CDR3 loop reads CASSFVSVYTDTQYF. DNA of the CDR3: TGTGCCAGCAGTTTTGTGAGCGTCTACACAGATACGCAGTATTTT.

The V gene is TRBV6-5, the J gene TRBJ1-2, with TRBD1 as a possible D gene (6 bases). The V end was cut by 0 bases, the J end by 8 bases, with 16 bases between. CDR1 and CDR2 from the germline V gene are MNHEY and SVGAGI. CDR3 length: 15 amino acids. DNA of the CDR3: TGTGCCAGCAGTTACTCGAATCAGGGGTCTCAGGGCTACACCTTC. Amino acid sequence: CASSYSNQGSQGYTF.

The V and J genes are TRBV18 and TRBJ1-5, with no clear D. CDR1 is KGHSH, CDR2 LQKENI, per germline. V was shortened by 0 bases and J by 4 bases, with 4 bases between the two germline ends. The CDR3 sequence is 13 residues long. This CDR3 is CASSPPQNQPQHF. The CDR3 region has the DNA TGTGCCAGCTCACCACCCCAGAATCAGCCCCAGCATTTT.

V is TRBV18 and J is TRBJ2-2; D is undetermined. CDR1 is KGHSH, CDR2 LQKENI, per germline. V lost 1 base and J lost 4, with 4 bases in between. This CDR3 spans 13 amino acids. The CDR3 loop reads CASSPQGTGELFF. In DNA, the CDR3 is TGTGCCAGCTCACCACAGGGCACCGGGGAGCTGTTTTTT. The whole variable domain, filled in from reference TRBV18 and TRBJ2-2, reads NAGVMQNPRHLVRRRGQEARLRCSPMKGHSHVYWYRQLPEEGLKFMVYLQKENIIDESGMPKERFSAEFPKEGPSILRIQQVVRGDSAAYFCASSPQGTGELFFGEGSRLTVL.

The chain joins TRBV7-2 to TRBJ2-7; D unclear. Germline V gene data show CDR1 as SGHTA and CDR2 as FQGNSA. This CDR3 spans 11 amino acids. Trimming stripped 5 bases from V and 1 base from J, with 3 bases between. The CDR3 loop is CASSASYEQYF. CDR3 nucleotide sequence: TGTGCCAGCAGCGCGTCCTACGAGCAGTACTTC.

This chain links TRBV6-5 with TRBJ1-1; D possibly corresponds to TRBD1 (5 bases). V lost 1 base, J lost 1 base, and 7 bases lay in between. There are 14 residues in the CDR3. Germline CDR1 is MNHEY and CDR2 is SVGAGI. The CDR3 spells CASSYLTENTEAFF. As DNA, the CDR3 is TGTGCCAGCAGTTACTTGACAGAGAACACTGAAGCTTTCTTT.

The chain has TRBV5-4 and TRBJ2-1, with 11 bases that match TRBD2. V was clipped by 4 bases and J by 3 bases; unmatched bases: 6. Germline CDR1 reads SGHNT; CDR2 reads YYREEE (reference sequence). This CDR3 has 16 amino acids. The CDR3 sequence is CASSQVSGGDYNEQFF. Here the CDR3 DNA reads TGTGCCAGCAGCCAAGTTAGCGGGGGGGACTACAATGAGCAGTTCTTC.

The rearrangement joins TRBV28 to TRBJ2-5; a weak D match, TRBD2 (6 bases). This CDR3 has 16 amino acids. Trimming cost V 3 bases and J 0 bases, with 14 bases left between them. Germline V CDR1 and CDR2: MDHEN, SYDVKM. This chain's CDR3 is CASSFSGSKYQETQYF. The CDR3 DNA follows: TGTGCCAGCAGTTTTTCCGGGAGCAAGTACCAAGAGACCCAGTACTTC.

The V call is TRBV15, the J call TRBJ2-1; 9 bases align to TRBD2. Germline V gene sequence: CDR1 LNHNV, CDR2 YYDKDF (reference sequence). V trimming: 0 bases; J trimming: 3 bases; junction bases outside the gene matches: 9. The CDR3 length is 18 residues. In DNA form, the CDR3 reads TGTGCCACCAGCAGAGATCTAGGAGCTAGCGGGGTCTACAATGAGCAGTTCTTC. The encoded protein is CATSRDLGASGVYNEQFF.

The chain employs TRBV6-1 and TRBJ2-7, with 7 bases matching TRBD1. The CDR3 sequence is 13 residues long. Germline V gene lookup returns CDR1 MNHNS and CDR2 SASEGT. The junction had 8 bases not matched to a gene; V was cut back by 10 bases and J by 2 bases. CDR3 sequence reads: CATWRQGPYEQYF. DNA of the CDR3: TGTGCCACCTGGAGACAGGGCCCCTACGAGCAGTACTTC.

The chain combines TRBV19 with TRBJ2-7, with D hard to call. V lost 8 bases, J lost 3 bases, and 26 bases lay in between. The CDR3 length is 17 residues. Looked up from germline, CDR1 is LNHDA and CDR2 is SQIVND (reference sequence). CDR3 region: CASRRSHKIGGYYEQYF. The DNA for the CDR3 is TGTGCCAGTCGACGCAGCCATAAAATCGGCGGCTACTACGAGCAGTACTTC.

The chain employs TRBV19 and TRBJ1-2, with a tentative D call TRBD1 (6 bases). The CDR3 runs to 15 residues. V lost 4 bases to trimming and J lost 4 bases, with 16 bases between them. Germline CDR1 reads LNHDA; CDR2 reads SQIVND (reference sequence). CDR3 residues: CASSTGQREVYGYTF. CDR3 DNA sequence: TGTGCCAGTAGTACCGGACAGCGGGAGGTCTATGGCTACACCTTC.